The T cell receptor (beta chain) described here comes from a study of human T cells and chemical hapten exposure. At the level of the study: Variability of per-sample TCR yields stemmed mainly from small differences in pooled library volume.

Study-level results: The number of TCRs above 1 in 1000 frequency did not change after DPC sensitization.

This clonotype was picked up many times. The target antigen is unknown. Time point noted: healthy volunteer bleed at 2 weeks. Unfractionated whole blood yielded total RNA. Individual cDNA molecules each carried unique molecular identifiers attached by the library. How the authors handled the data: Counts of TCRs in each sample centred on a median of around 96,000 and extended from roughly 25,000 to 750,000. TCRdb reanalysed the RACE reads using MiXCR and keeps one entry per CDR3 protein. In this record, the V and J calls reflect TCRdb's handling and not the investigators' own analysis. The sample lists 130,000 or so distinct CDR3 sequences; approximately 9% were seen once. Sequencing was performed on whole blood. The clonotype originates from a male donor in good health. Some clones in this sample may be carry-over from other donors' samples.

For the CDR3, the DNA is TGTGCCAGCAGCCAAGTCCGACGGATGAACACTGAAGCTTTCTTT. Its protein product is CASSQVRRMNTEAFF. The V and J genes are TRBV7-9 and TRBJ1-1, with D hard to call. Germline CDR1 and CDR2: SEHNR and FQNEAQ (reference sequence). There are 15 residues in the CDR3. V lost 5 bases to trimming and J lost 0 bases, with 13 bases between them.